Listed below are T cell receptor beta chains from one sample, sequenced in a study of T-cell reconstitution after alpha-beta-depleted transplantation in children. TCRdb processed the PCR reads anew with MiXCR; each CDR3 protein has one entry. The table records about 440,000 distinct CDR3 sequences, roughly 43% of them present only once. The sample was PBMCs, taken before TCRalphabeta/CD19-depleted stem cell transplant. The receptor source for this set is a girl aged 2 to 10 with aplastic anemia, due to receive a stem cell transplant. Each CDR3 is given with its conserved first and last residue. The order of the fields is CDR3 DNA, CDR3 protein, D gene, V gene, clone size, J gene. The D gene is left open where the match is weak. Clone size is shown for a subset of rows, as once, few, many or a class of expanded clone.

cdr3_nt: TGTGCCAGCAGTGAAGCTTTGGGGCCCGGGGTTTACAATGAGCAGTTCTTC; cdr3_aa: CASSEALGPGVYNEQFF; d_call: NA; v_call: TRBV2; clone_size: many; j_call: TRBJ2-1
cdr3_nt: TGCAGCGTTGAGGGGTCCCCCCAAGAGACCCAGTACTTC; cdr3_aa: CSVEGSPQETQYF; d_call: NA; v_call: TRBV29-1; clone_size: NA; j_call: TRBJ2-5
cdr3_nt: TGTGCCAGCAGTTTATCAGCCGGGATTAATCAGCCCCAGCATTTT; cdr3_aa: CASSLSAGINQPQHF; d_call: NA; v_call: TRBV27; clone_size: many; j_call: TRBJ1-5
cdr3_nt: TGCGCCAGCAGCCCGGGACAGGGAGGGGCTGAAGCGTTCTTT; cdr3_aa: CASSPGQGGAEAFF; d_call: TRBD1; v_call: TRBV5-1; clone_size: NA; j_call: TRBJ1-1
cdr3_nt: TGTGCCATTCTTTCTAGCGCTGGGGCCAACGTCCTGACTTTC; cdr3_aa: CAILSSAGANVLTF; d_call: NA; v_call: TRBV7-9; clone_size: many; j_call: TRBJ2-6
cdr3_nt: TGTGCCAGCAGTTCCCCCCCCGGGGGAGCGTCCTACGAGCAGTACTTC; cdr3_aa: CASSSPPGGASYEQYF; d_call: NA; v_call: TRBV28; clone_size: few; j_call: TRBJ2-7
cdr3_nt: TGTGCCAGCAGCTTAGCGGCGGGACAGACTTTAAATGAAAAACTGTTTTTT; cdr3_aa: CASSLAAGQTLNEKLFF; d_call: TRBD1; v_call: TRBV7-9; clone_size: few; j_call: TRBJ1-4
cdr3_nt: TGCAGCGTTCGGTACAGGGGGACGGCGACAGATACGCAGTATTTT; cdr3_aa: CSVRYRGTATDTQYF; d_call: TRBD1; v_call: TRBV29-1; clone_size: few; j_call: TRBJ2-3
cdr3_nt: TGTGCCAGCATTGACAGGTTGAACACTGAAGCTTTCTTT; cdr3_aa: CASIDRLNTEAFF; d_call: NA; v_call: TRBV6-6; clone_size: NA; j_call: TRBJ1-1
cdr3_nt: TGTGCCAGCACCGTAACGGGGGACACATTCCTCCACTTT; cdr3_aa: CASTVTGDTFLHF; d_call: NA; v_call: TRBV28; clone_size: NA; j_call: TRBJ1-6
cdr3_nt: TGTGCCAGCAGTCCCCAAAAACCGGGACTAGCGGGAGACTACGGCTCCTACGAGCAGTACTTC; cdr3_aa: CASSPQKPGLAGDYGSYEQYF; d_call: TRBD2; v_call: TRBV6-2/TRBV6-3; clone_size: NA; j_call: TRBJ2-7
cdr3_nt: TGTGCCAGCTCACCGCGGACATCCCAAGAGACCCAGTACTTC; cdr3_aa: CASSPRTSQETQYF; d_call: NA; v_call: TRBV18; clone_size: few; j_call: TRBJ2-5
cdr3_nt: TGTGCCAGCAGCCATTCAGGGGCCTATGGCTACACCTTC; cdr3_aa: CASSHSGAYGYTF; d_call: NA; v_call: TRBV4-2; clone_size: NA; j_call: TRBJ1-2
cdr3_nt: TGCAGTGCTAGGGGCAGTTCGTGGACTGAAGCTTTCTTT; cdr3_aa: CSARGSSWTEAFF; d_call: NA; v_call: TRBV20-1; clone_size: few; j_call: TRBJ1-1
cdr3_nt: TGCAGTGCCGCTAGCGCCGGCTTAGCCAAAAACATTCAGTACTTC; cdr3_aa: CSAASAGLAKNIQYF; d_call: NA; v_call: TRBV20-1; clone_size: few; j_call: TRBJ2-4
cdr3_nt: TGTGCCAGCAGTTTATTGGTAGGGGGAGAGGGTTCACCCCTCCACTTT; cdr3_aa: CASSLLVGGEGSPLHF; d_call: NA; v_call: TRBV27; clone_size: NA; j_call: TRBJ1-6
cdr3_nt: TGTGCCAGCAGTGAATGGACAGGGGGCTACTATGGCTACACCTTC; cdr3_aa: CASSEWTGGYYGYTF; d_call: TRBD1; v_call: TRBV25-1; clone_size: NA; j_call: TRBJ1-2
cdr3_nt: TGCGCCAGCAGCCAAGAACTACAGGTCAGCTCCTACGAGCAGTACTTC; cdr3_aa: CASSQELQVSSYEQYF; d_call: NA; v_call: TRBV4-1; clone_size: NA; j_call: TRBJ2-7
cdr3_nt: TGTGCCAGCGGGGGGTCGGGACTTTATGGCTACACCTTC; cdr3_aa: CASGGSGLYGYTF; d_call: NA; v_call: TRBV25-1; clone_size: NA; j_call: TRBJ1-2
cdr3_nt: TGTGCCAGCAGTACAGACGGGTTCTTGGTTCAGCCCCAGCATTTT; cdr3_aa: CASSTDGFLVQPQHF; d_call: NA; v_call: TRBV5-5; clone_size: NA; j_call: TRBJ1-5
cdr3_nt: TGCAGTGCTAGCCTCAACGGGGATTCACCCCTCCACTTT; cdr3_aa: CSASLNGDSPLHF; d_call: NA; v_call: TRBV20-1; clone_size: many; j_call: TRBJ1-6
cdr3_nt: TGCAGTGCTAGCGACGCTGGGGGCCTGAAGACCCAGTACTTC; cdr3_aa: CSASDAGGLKTQYF; d_call: NA; v_call: TRBV20-1; clone_size: NA; j_call: TRBJ2-5
cdr3_nt: TGTGCCAGCAGCCCCAGAGCGAGAGACGGTCACAATGAGCAGTTCTTC; cdr3_aa: CASSPRARDGHNEQFF; d_call: NA; v_call: TRBV4-2; clone_size: NA; j_call: TRBJ2-1
cdr3_nt: TGTGCCACCAGCAGAGATTCAGGGATAGAGACCCAGTACTTC; cdr3_aa: CATSRDSGIETQYF; d_call: NA; v_call: TRBV15; clone_size: NA; j_call: TRBJ2-5
cdr3_nt: TGTGCCAGCGCCCTAGCGGGAGCCCGCAATGAGCAGTTCTTC; cdr3_aa: CASALAGARNEQFF; d_call: TRBD2; v_call: TRBV28; clone_size: few; j_call: TRBJ2-1
cdr3_nt: TGTGCCAGCAGCATAACAGGGCATATAGCCGGGGAGCTGTTTTTT; cdr3_aa: CASSITGHIAGELFF; d_call: NA; v_call: TRBV7-6; clone_size: few; j_call: TRBJ2-2
cdr3_nt: TGCAGTGCTAGAGCCGGGACAGGCGTCTCCTACGAGCAGTACTTC; cdr3_aa: CSARAGTGVSYEQYF; d_call: TRBD1; v_call: TRBV20-1; clone_size: NA; j_call: TRBJ2-7
cdr3_nt: TGTGCCAGCAGCGTAGTAGGAGGGGGGAACACTGAAGCTTTCTTT; cdr3_aa: CASSVVGGGNTEAFF; d_call: NA; v_call: TRBV9; clone_size: few; j_call: TRBJ1-1
cdr3_nt: TGTGCCAGCAGCTTAGGGGCAGCGGAGGATGAGCAGTTCTTC; cdr3_aa: CASSLGAAEDEQFF; d_call: NA; v_call: TRBV7-9; clone_size: few; j_call: TRBJ2-1
cdr3_nt: TGTGCCAGCAGCAAATATGACACCGGGGAGCTGTTTTTT; cdr3_aa: CASSKYDTGELFF; d_call: NA; v_call: TRBV9; clone_size: NA; j_call: TRBJ2-2
cdr3_nt: TGCGCCAGCAGTCTTAACAATTCACCCCTCCACTTT; cdr3_aa: CASSLNNSPLHF; d_call: NA; v_call: TRBV4-1; clone_size: many; j_call: TRBJ1-6